These T cell receptor beta chains were read from a single sample in a study of blood T cell repertoires in COVID-19. Assay used: immunoSEQ multiplex PCR; TCRdb lists only in-frame clones, some missing. The repertoire consists of under 500,000 clones, with roughly 90% occurring once and the leading ten covering about 4.5%. The sequenced material came from peripheral blood. The receptors come from a woman aged 25 to 39 with acute or convalescent COVID-19. Each CDR3 is given with its conserved first and last residue. The D gene is left open where the match is weak. Not every row has a clone size; where given, it reads once, few, many or a size class.

v_gene	d_gene	abundance	j_gene	CDR3nt	CDR3aa
TRBV2	NA	once	TRBJ1-2	TGTGCCAGCAGATCAAATTATCCCCCCACCGGGGGCTACACCTTC	CASRSNYPPTGGYTF
TRBV11-3	NA	NA	TRBJ2-3	TGTGCCAGCAGCTTAGCGGCAGGGCAAGATACGCAGTATTTT	CASSLAAGQDTQYF
TRBV11-2	NA	NA	TRBJ2-5	TGTGCCAGCAGCTTAGAGGCAGGGTACCAAGAGACCCAGTACTTC	CASSLEAGYQETQYF
TRBV20-1	TRBD1	few	TRBJ2-1	TGCAGTGCTAGTGCGGCAGGGGGCTCTGTTGGTGAGCAGTTCTTC	CSASAAGGSVGEQFF
TRBV30	TRBD1	few	TRBJ1-2	TGTGCCTGGAGTGCGGAAACCGGGACAGCGTATGGCTACACCTTC	CAWSAETGTAYGYTF
TRBV10-2	NA	NA	TRBJ2-5	TGCGCCAGCAGCCATCGGGCGGGACCGGAGACCCAGTACTTC	CASSHRAGPETQYF
TRBV5-1	NA	NA	TRBJ2-2	TGCGCCAGCAGCTTGGTTACTCAGGGGAGAACCACAGCGGTAAAAAAGAACACCTGGGAGCTGTTTTTT	CASSLVTQGRTTAVKKNTWELFF
TRBV2	TRBD2	NA	TRBJ2-3	TGTGCCACCATCGGACTAGCGGGGGTAGCTACGCAGTATTTT	CATIGLAGVATQYF
TRBV4-1	NA	NA	TRBJ1-1	TGCGCCAGCAGCCTTCTCCCGACAGCTGAAGCTTTCTTT	CASSLLPTAEAFF
TRBV11-2	NA	NA	TRBJ2-7	TGTGCCAGCAGCCAGGACGGGACACTCGGCAATGAGCAGTACTTC	CASSQDGTLGNEQYF
TRBV30	NA	once	TRBJ1-6	TGTGCCTGGAGTATTACATCAGGAGGCTCCTATAATTCACCCCTCCACTTT	CAWSITSGGSYNSPLHF
TRBV5-1	NA	NA	TRBJ2-7	TGCGCCAGCGGCACAGAATCCTACGAGCAGTACTTC	CASGTESYEQYF
TRBV5-1	TRBD2	once	TRBJ2-1	TGCGCCAGCAGCGGACTAGCGGGGGGGCCCAATGAGCAGTTCTTC	CASSGLAGGPNEQFF
TRBV4-1	NA	NA	TRBJ2-7	TGCGCCAGCAGCCAAGATTCGGCGGCCCCTTGGGAGCAGTACTTC	CASSQDSAAPWEQYF
TRBV6-5	NA	NA	TRBJ2-7	TGTGCCAGCAGTCTGTCTAGGGGGTTCACCTACGAGCAGTACTTC	CASSLSRGFTYEQYF
TRBV24-1	NA	NA	TRBJ2-5	TGTGCCACCAGTGAGGACTTTCAAGAGACCCAGTACTTC	CATSEDFQETQYF
TRBV3-1/TRBV3-2	TRBD2	NA	TRBJ2-7	TGTGCCAGCAGCCAAGCCAGCGGGGGGAACAGCGCCTACGAGCAGTACTTC	CASSQASGGNSAYEQYF
TRBV15	TRBD2	NA	TRBJ2-3	TGTGCCACCAGCAGAGGTCGGGGGGTGACCCCTGATACGCAGTATTTT	CATSRGRGVTPDTQYF
TRBV28	TRBD1	once	TRBJ1-6	TGTGCCAGCAGGGAAAACAGGGGGAATTCACCCCTCCACTTT	CASRENRGNSPLHF
TRBV19	NA	NA	TRBJ2-1	TGTGCCAGCGGGTCTGCTAGGACGGGAAGATTCAATGAGCAGTTCTTC	CASGSARTGRFNEQFF
TRBV21-1	NA	NA	TRBJ1-1	TGTGCCAGCAGCAACGGAGGTAACACTGAAGCTTTCTTT	CASSNGGNTEAFF
TRBV24-1	NA	NA	TRBJ2-3	TGTGCCACCAGTGATCCCAGGGAACTCACAGATACGCAGTATTTT	CATSDPRELTDTQYF
TRBV7-9	NA	NA	TRBJ2-1	TGTGCCAGCAGCCGCCGTGACTCCGATGAGCAGTTCTTC	CASSRRDSDEQFF
TRBV2	NA	few	TRBJ2-1	TGTGCCAGCAGTACAGGGAATGAGCAGTTCTTC	CASSTGNEQFF
TRBV19	NA	NA	TRBJ1-3	TGTGCCTGTAGTATAAGCGGGGGCTCTGGAAACACCATATATTTT	CACSISGGSGNTIYF
TRBV27	NA	NA	TRBJ2-1	TGTGCCAGCAGTTTGTCCGACGGGAGCTCCTACAATGAGCAGTTCTTC	CASSLSDGSSYNEQFF
TRBV2	NA	NA	TRBJ1-1	TGTGCCAGCAAGCGTCACAACACTGAAGCTTTCTTT	CASKRHNTEAFF
TRBV28	TRBD1	few	TRBJ2-4	TGTGCCAGCAGTTTGGAGGGACAGGTAGCCAAAAACATTCAGTACTTC	CASSLEGQVAKNIQYF
TRBV7-9	NA	NA	TRBJ2-3	TGTGCCAGCCAATGGGCCAGCACAGATACGCAGTATTTT	CASQWASTDTQYF
TRBV5-1	NA	NA	TRBJ1-5	TGCGCCAGCAGCTTGGGGGGGGTCAATCAGCCCCAGCATTTT	CASSLGGVNQPQHF
TRBV7-8	TRBD1	NA	TRBJ2-7	TGTGCCAGCAGCCGGGGCCGAGACAGGGGATTCGGCTACGAGCAGTACTTC	CASSRGRDRGFGYEQYF
TRBV7-2	NA	once	TRBJ2-7	TGTGCCAGCAGCCTCGACAAGTCCTACGAGCAGTACTTC	CASSLDKSYEQYF
TRBV28	NA	NA	TRBJ1-2	TGTGCCAGCAGCAGCACCTATGACATACGGTATGGCTACACCTTC	CASSSTYDIRYGYTF
TRBV15	TRBD1	NA	TRBJ1-6	TGTGCCACCAGCAGACGCGGGACAGGGAATTCACCCCTCCACTTT	CATSRRGTGNSPLHF
TRBV7-2	TRBD1	NA	TRBJ1-5	TGTGCCAGCAGCACTCAGGGGGCGCCCCCTCAGCCCCAGCATTTT	CASSTQGAPPQPQHF
TRBV28	TRBD1	NA	TRBJ2-4	TGTGCCAGCAGTTTATGGGGCAGGGGGCTGAACATTCAGTACTTC	CASSLWGRGLNIQYF
TRBV11-2	NA	NA	TRBJ1-5	TGTGCCAGCAGCCTGCGGCCGAATCAGCCCCAGCATTTT	CASSLRPNQPQHF
TRBV5-1	TRBD1	NA	TRBJ1-3	TGCGCCAGCAGCCTACAGGGGGCTGGAAACACCATATATTTT	CASSLQGAGNTIYF
TRBV5-5	NA	NA	TRBJ1-5	TGTGCCAGCAGTAAGTCAGGGTCCTCTAGCAATCAGCCCCAGCATTTT	CASSKSGSSSNQPQHF
TRBV24-1	NA	NA	TRBJ2-2	TGTGCCACCAGTGATTACAGGGCCCCCGGGGAGCTGTTTTTT	CATSDYRAPGELFF